The T cell receptor (beta chain) under discussion was sequenced for a study of blood T cell repertoires in COVID-19. Generated by immunoSEQ multiplex PCR, the TCRdb table keeps only in-frame clones and is missing some. The sample lists approximately 150,000 clones, about 90% occurring once. The CDR3 is 15 amino acids. Germline V gene sequence: CDR1 MNHEY, CDR2 SVGEGT. V was pared by 6 bases and J by 5 bases, with 4 bases of the junction left unmatched. The V and J genes are TRBV6-2 or TRBV6-3 and TRBJ1-6, with TRBD1 matching 10 bases. This TCR was recovered from a man aged 55 to 69 who had recovered from COVID-19. Sequencing used PBMCs or T cells enriched from blood (not recorded which). CDR3 region: CASSSGQGDNSPLHF. CDR3 DNA: TGTGCCAGCAGCTCCGGACAGGGGGATAATTCACCCCTCCACTTT.